This T cell receptor beta chain originates from a study of cytomegalovirus exposure and HLA in healthy donors. This CDR3 contains 15 residues. Germline CDR1 and CDR2: LNHDA and SQIVND (reference sequence). Trimming removed 5 bases from V and 0 bases from J, with 11 bases in between. The PCR had 60 Vbeta and 13 Jbeta primers. Repertoires were generated with immunoSEQ multiplex PCR, while TCRdb's copy carries only in-frame clones and drops some. In the table there are 98,000 or so clones, about 80% of which are singletons. The specimen sequenced was PBMCs. The clonotype originates from a woman under 30 in good health and CMV-seropositive. This chain joins TRBV19 and TRBJ2-1; D not resolved. The CDR3 loop reads CASSFTETSYNEQFF. In DNA form, the CDR3 reads TGTGCCAGTAGTTTTACGGAGACCTCCTACAATGAGCAGTTCTTC.